This T cell receptor beta chain was sequenced during a study of blood T cell repertoires in COVID-19. Study details: The study drew acute and convalescent COVID-19 samples from the United States, Italy and Spain. T cells, B-cell-depleted T cells, or PBMCs provided the cDNA or gDNA that served as material.

V shed 0 bases, J shed 0 bases, and the junction held 3 bases outside the gene matches. CDR1 and CDR2 (germline): SGHRS, YFSETQ. The CDR3 extends over 16 amino acids. Per the study methods: Estimated nucleated cell counts came from reference gene primer amplification. Using immunoSEQ multiplex PCR, the repertoire was profiled, and TCRdb retains in-frame clones only, with some absent. V and J calls and clone size are given by that table; D and trimming were obtained from the DNA. The data hold 13,000 or so clones, with around 74% observed a single time. The chain has TRBV5-1 and TRBJ2-3; 8 positions match TRBD1. The origin of this receptor is a woman over 75 with acute or convalescent COVID-19. Source material: peripheral blood. The CDR3 bases are TGCGCCAGCAGCTTGGGACAGGGGATTAGCACAGATACGCAGTATTTT. Translated: CASSLGQGISTDTQYF.